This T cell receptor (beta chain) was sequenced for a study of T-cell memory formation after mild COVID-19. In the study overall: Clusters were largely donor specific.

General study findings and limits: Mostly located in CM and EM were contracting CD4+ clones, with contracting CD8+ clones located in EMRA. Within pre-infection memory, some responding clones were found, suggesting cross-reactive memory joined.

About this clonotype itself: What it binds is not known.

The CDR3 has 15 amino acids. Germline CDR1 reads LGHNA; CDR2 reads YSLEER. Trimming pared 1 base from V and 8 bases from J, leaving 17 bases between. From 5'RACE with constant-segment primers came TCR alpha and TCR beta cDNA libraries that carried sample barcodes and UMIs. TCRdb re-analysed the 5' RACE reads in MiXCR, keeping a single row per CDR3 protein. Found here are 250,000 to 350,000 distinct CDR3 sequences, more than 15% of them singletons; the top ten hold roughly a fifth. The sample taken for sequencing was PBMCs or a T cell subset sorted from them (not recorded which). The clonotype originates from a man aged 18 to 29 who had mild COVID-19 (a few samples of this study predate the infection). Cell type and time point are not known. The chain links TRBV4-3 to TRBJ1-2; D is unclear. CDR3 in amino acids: CASSQGTDQVRGYTF. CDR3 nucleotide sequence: TGCGCCAGCAGCCAAGGCACCGACCAGGTCAGGGGCTACACCTTC.